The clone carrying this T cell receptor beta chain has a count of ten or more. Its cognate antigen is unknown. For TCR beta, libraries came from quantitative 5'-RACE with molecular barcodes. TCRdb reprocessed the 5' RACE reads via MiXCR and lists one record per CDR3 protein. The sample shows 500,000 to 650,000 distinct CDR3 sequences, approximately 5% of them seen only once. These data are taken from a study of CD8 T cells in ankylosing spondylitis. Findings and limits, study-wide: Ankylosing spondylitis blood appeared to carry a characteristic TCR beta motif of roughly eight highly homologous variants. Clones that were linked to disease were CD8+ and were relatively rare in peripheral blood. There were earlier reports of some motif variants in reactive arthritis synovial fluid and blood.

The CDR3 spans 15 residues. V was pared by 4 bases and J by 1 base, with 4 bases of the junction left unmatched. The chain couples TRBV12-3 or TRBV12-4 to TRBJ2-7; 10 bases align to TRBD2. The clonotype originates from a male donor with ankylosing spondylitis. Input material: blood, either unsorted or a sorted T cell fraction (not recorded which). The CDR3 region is CASSSERGGSYEQYF. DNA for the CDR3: TGTGCCAGCAGTTCTGAGCGGGGGGGATCCTACGAGCAGTACTTC.